This T cell receptor (beta chain) was recovered during a study of cytotoxic CD8 clonotypes in ibrutinib-treated CLL. Study background: Response samples came after a median roughly twelve months of treatment, range 6 to 36. Overall study results and limits: In sustained-remission versus progressing patients, sampling times differed. Clonality was higher at baseline than in age-matched healthy donors and tracked circulating CD8+ T-cell counts. Baseline levels were approached again at progression, after clonality had risen at ibrutinib response.

A word on this clone: What it binds is not known. Mismatch with germline at one junction end may stem from a read error.

TCRdb's copy holds only in-frame clones and misses some; the assay was immunoSEQ multiplex PCR. The sample lists some 85,000 clones; 75% to 80% were seen once. This CDR3 has 15 residues. This clonotype originated in a human donor with chronic lymphocytic leukemia. The sample here was PBMCs, taken after 24 months of ibrutinib treatment. The V and J genes are TRBV5-3 and TRBJ1-2; D uncertain. TRBV5-3 is placed among ORFs of uncertain function. CDR3 nucleotide sequence: TGTGCCAGCAGCTCATATTACCGGACGGGCTATGGCTACACCTTC. This codes for CASSSYYRTGYGYTF.